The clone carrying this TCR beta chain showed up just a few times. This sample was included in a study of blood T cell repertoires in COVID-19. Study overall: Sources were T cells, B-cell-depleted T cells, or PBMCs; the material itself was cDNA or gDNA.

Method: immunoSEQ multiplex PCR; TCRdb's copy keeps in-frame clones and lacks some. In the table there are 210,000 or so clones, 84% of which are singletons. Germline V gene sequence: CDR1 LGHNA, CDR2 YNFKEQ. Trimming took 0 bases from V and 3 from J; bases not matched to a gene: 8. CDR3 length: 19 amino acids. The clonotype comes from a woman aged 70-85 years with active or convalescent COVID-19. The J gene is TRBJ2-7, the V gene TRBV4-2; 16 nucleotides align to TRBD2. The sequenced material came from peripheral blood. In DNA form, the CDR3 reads TGTGCCAGCAGCCAAGACTCCGGGACTAGCGGGAGGGCGGGCTACGAGCAGTACTTC. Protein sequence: CASSQDSGTSGRAGYEQYF.